This T cell receptor beta chain appears in the sequencing data of a study of blood T cell repertoires in COVID-19. Assay: immunoSEQ multiplex PCR; the TCRdb copy retains only in-frame clones and omits some. The table has roughly 97,000 clones, approximately 84% seen once. The germline CDR1 and CDR2 sequences are MNHEY and SMNVEV (reference sequence). This CDR3 has 14 amino acids. Trimming shortened V by 5 bases and J by 0 bases, and 8 bases separated the two germline ends. J is TRBJ1-3 and V is TRBV27; D may be TRBD1 (5 bases). Material: peripheral blood. This TCR was sampled from a man in his 70s with acute or convalescent COVID-19. CDR3 DNA sequence: TGTGCCAGCAGTGCAGGGATCTCTGGAAACACCATATATTTT. Its translation is CASSAGISGNTIYF.